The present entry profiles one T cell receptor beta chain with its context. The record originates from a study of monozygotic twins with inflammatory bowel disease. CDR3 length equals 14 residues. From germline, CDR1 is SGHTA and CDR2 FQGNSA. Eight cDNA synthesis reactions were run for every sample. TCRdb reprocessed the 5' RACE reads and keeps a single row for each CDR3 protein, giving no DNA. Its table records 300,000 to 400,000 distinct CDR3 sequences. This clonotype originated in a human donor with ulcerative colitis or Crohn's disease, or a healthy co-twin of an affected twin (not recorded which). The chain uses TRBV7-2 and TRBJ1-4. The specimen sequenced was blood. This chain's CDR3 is CASSFGNWDEKLFF.